The 27 T cell receptor beta chains reported below all come from one sample, sequenced in a study of blood T cell repertoires in COVID-19. TCRdb keeps only in-frame clones here, not all; method: immunoSEQ multiplex PCR. The table records 90,000 to 100,000 clones, about 86% of them present only once. Sequenced material: peripheral blood. The origin of the receptors is a man aged 60 to 75 with acute or convalescent COVID-19.

The rearrangement joins TRBV28 to TRBJ2-7, with 7 bases identical to TRBD1. Losses at the gene ends were 2 bases for V and 0 bases for J; bases not matched to a gene: 7. CDR1 and CDR2 from the germline V gene are MDHEN and SYDVKM. The length of the CDR3 is 16 residues. The CDR3 sequence: CASSLAGGGSSYEQYF. CDR3 nucleotides: TGTGCCAGCAGTTTAGCAGGGGGTGGGAGCTCCTACGAGCAGTACTTC.

The chain has TRBV19 and TRBJ2-4; D ambiguous. In germline, CDR1 is LNHDA, CDR2 SQIVND (reference sequence). V lost 5 bases and J lost 3, with 14 bases in between. The length of the CDR3 is 15 residues. The CDR3 spells CASSPQAKVKNIQYF. In DNA, the CDR3 is TGTGCCAGTAGTCCCCAAGCGAAGGTCAAAAACATTCAGTACTTC.

The rearrangement uses TRBV10-3 and TRBJ2-3; no definite D call. The germline V gene has CDR1 ENHRY and CDR2 SYGVKD. V lost 1 base and J lost 6, with 8 bases in between. The CDR3 covers 13 residues. CDR3 in DNA: TGTGCCATCAGTGAGTTCGACATGGATACGCAGTATTTT. Its translation is CAISEFDMDTQYF.

The J gene is TRBJ2-2, the V gene TRBV5-1; D might be TRBD2 (5 bases). The CDR3 has 15 amino acids. The V gene lost 1 base and the J gene lost 3 bases, with 10 bases spanning the gap. CDR1 is SGHRS and CDR2 is YFSETQ in the germline V gene. In nucleotides, the CDR3 is TGCGCCAGCAGCTTGAGGCAGGACTACACCGGGGAGCTGTTTTTT. This encodes CASSLRQDYTGELFF.

The chain joins TRBV19 to TRBJ2-3; no clear D gene. Germline V lookup: CDR1 LNHDA, CDR2 SQIVND (reference sequence). V was cut by 1 base and J by 2 bases, with 7 bases left in between. The CDR3 extends over 14 amino acids. As DNA, the CDR3 is TGTGCCAGTAGTATAGGGTCAGTCACAGATACGCAGTATTTT. It is translated as CASSIGSVTDTQYF.

The chain employs TRBV11-3 and TRBJ1-1, with 10 bases identical to TRBD1. CDR3 length equals 14 residues. J was trimmed by 3 bases and V by 5 bases; bases with no gene match: 3. Per the germline V gene, CDR1 is SGHNT and CDR2 is YENEEA. DNA of the CDR3: TGTGCCAGCAGCCGACAGGGGGCCGACACTGAAGCTTTCTTT. As protein: CASSRQGADTEAFF.

The V call is TRBV6-5, the J call TRBJ1-2, with 9 positions matching TRBD1. V was clipped by 8 bases and J by 3 bases; unmatched bases: 7. CDR1 and CDR2 from the germline V gene are MNHEY and SVGAGI. The CDR3 runs to 14 residues. The DNA for the CDR3 is TGTGCCAGCCACCACAGGGGGCTTGACTATGGCTACACCTTC. Its translation: CASHHRGLDYGYTF.

The V gene is TRBV7-2, the J gene TRBJ1-5; possibly TRBD1 for D (5 bases). Trimming cost V 2 bases and J 2 bases, with 19 bases left between them. Germline CDR1 is SGHTA and CDR2 is FQGNSA. The CDR3 length is 18 residues. For the CDR3, the DNA is TGTGCCAGCAGCTTAAAGGGGCGAAGGGAAGGGGGCAATCAGCCCCAGCATTTT. It is translated as CASSLKGRREGGNQPQHF.

This chain joins TRBV5-1 and TRBJ1-2; no firm D call. With 4 bases removed from V and 8 bases from J, the gap between germline ends came to 12 bases. CDR1 is SGHRS and CDR2 is YFSETQ in the germline V gene. The CDR3 runs 12 residues. CDR3 DNA: TGCGCCAGCAGCCCCGGGGAGAGAGGCTACACCTTC. Translated, it gives CASSPGERGYTF. Filled out from reference TRBV5-1 and TRBJ1-2, the complete variable domain reads KAGVTQTPRYLIKTRGQQVTLSCSPISGHRSVSWYQQTPGQGLQFLFEYFSETQRNKGNFPGRFSGRQFSNSRSEMNVSTLELGDSALYLCASSPGERGYTFGSGTRLTVV.

The chain links TRBV7-9 to TRBJ2-2, with 8 nucleotides matching TRBD2. Losses at the gene ends were 5 bases for V and 6 bases for J; bases not matched to a gene: 11. CDR3 length: 16 residues. Germline V CDR1 and CDR2: SEHNR, FQNEAQ (reference sequence). Here the CDR3 reads CASSPGGSGGAGELFF. The CDR3 DNA sequence: TGTGCCAGCAGCCCTGGAGGCAGCGGGGGTGCCGGGGAGCTGTTTTTT.

The rearrangement joins TRBV9 to TRBJ2-3, with 14 bases that match TRBD2. Germline V gives CDR1 SGDLS, CDR2 YYNGEE. The CDR3 loop spans 16 amino acids. J was trimmed by 3 bases and V by 4 bases; bases with no gene match: 4. The DNA for the CDR3 is TGTGCCAGCAGCCCGCGGACTAGCGGGGGGACAGATACGCAGTATTTT. Encoded protein: CASSPRTSGGTDTQYF.

This chain links TRBV7-3 with TRBJ2-7; 11 bases match TRBD2. CDR1 and CDR2 from the germline V gene are SGHTA and FQGTGA. Germline trimming cut 5 bases from V and 4 bases from J; bases unmatched to any gene: 7. The CDR3 is 15 residues long. CDR3 in amino acids: CASSVGTSGNYEQYF. The CDR3, as DNA: TGTGCCAGCAGCGTCGGGACTAGCGGAAATTACGAGCAGTACTTC. Filled out from reference TRBV7-3 and TRBJ2-7, the complete variable domain reads GAGVSQTPSNKVTEKGKYVELRCDPISGHTALYWYRQSLGQGPEFLIYFQGTGAADDSGLPNDRFFAVRPEGSVSTLKIQRTERGDSAVYLCASSVGTSGNYEQYFGPGTRLTVT.

The chain combines TRBV9 with TRBJ2-5, with 7 bases aligning to TRBD1. Trimming removed 0 bases from V and 4 bases from J; junction bases left unmatched: 6. The CDR3 consists of 15 residues. In germline, CDR1 is SGDLS, CDR2 YYNGEE. CDR3 bases: TGTGCCAGCAGCGTAGGAGGGACAGTTGGAGAGACCCAGTACTTC. Protein product: CASSVGGTVGETQYF.

This clone was seen a handful of times. V gene TRBV11-3 combines with J gene TRBJ2-3; D possibly corresponds to TRBD2 (6 bases). CDR1 and CDR2 (germline): SGHNT, YENEEA. The CDR3 extends over 15 amino acids. Between the trimmed V and J ends, which lost 2 bases and 2 bases, there was a span of 11 bases. The CDR3 spells CASSLWGVNTDTQYF. The CDR3 DNA follows: TGTGCCAGCAGCTTATGGGGGGTCAACACAGATACGCAGTATTTT.

The CDR3 loop reads CASSESYQGAEAFF. CDR3 nucleotides: TGCGCCAGCAGTGAGTCTTACCAGGGGGCTGAAGCTTTCTTT. The rearrangement joins TRBV10-1 to TRBJ1-1; 7 bases line up with TRBD1. Trimming at V came to 0 bases and at J to 6 bases, leaving 4 bases not matched to a gene. This CDR3 spans 14 amino acids. CDR1 and CDR2 (germline): WNHNN, SYGVQD (reference sequence).

This clone has more than one count but fewer than ten. This rearrangement joins TRBV5-8 to TRBJ2-3; 10 bases are shared with TRBD2. The germline gives CDR1 SGHTS, CDR2 YDEGEE. V dropped 0 bases and J dropped 2; count of bases not matched to a gene: 3. This CDR3 comprises 16 residues. In nucleotides, the CDR3 is TGTGCCAGCAGCTTGGTGCTAGCGGGGGCCACAGATACGCAGTATTTT. This gives the protein CASSLVLAGATDTQYF.

J is TRBJ2-7 and V is TRBV5-1; 9 bases are shared with TRBD2. The germline CDR1 and CDR2 sequences are SGHRS and YFSETQ. V lost 4 bases and J lost 3; bases outside the gene matches: 8. The CDR3 runs to 15 residues. The CDR3 sequence is CASSGEERGVYEQYF. DNA for the CDR3: TGCGCCAGCAGCGGCGAAGAGCGGGGGGTCTACGAGCAGTACTTC.

The sample holds one count of this clone. V is TRBV6-2 or TRBV6-3 and J is TRBJ2-1; D call uncertain. Trimming shortened V by 2 bases and J by 4 bases, and 9 bases separated the two germline ends. This CDR3 comprises 14 residues. CDR1 and CDR2 (germline): MNHEY, SVGEGT. The CDR3 coding sequence is TGTGCCAGCAGTTACGGCAGTCCATACAATGAGCAGTTCTTC. Translated, it gives CASSYGSPYNEQFF.

CDR3 amino acids: CASSIGQGARGNTIYF. The DNA for the CDR3 is TGTGCCAGTAGTATAGGACAGGGGGCGCGAGGAAACACCATATATTTT. J is TRBJ1-3 and V is TRBV19, with TRBD1 identical over 10 bases. Germline V gene data show CDR1 as LNHDA and CDR2 as SQIVND (reference sequence). The length of the CDR3 is 16 residues. After removal of 1 base from V and 4 bases from J, the junction contained 4 bases not matched to a gene. Together with reference TRBV19 and TRBJ1-3, the CDR3 gives the full variable domain: DGGITQSPKYLFRKEGQNVTLSCEQNLNHDAMYWYRQDPGQGLRLIYYSQIVNDFQKGDIAEGYSVSREKKESFPLTVTSAQKNPTAFYLCASSIGQGARGNTIYFGEGSWLTVV.

This chain joins TRBV4-2 and TRBJ1-4, with a weak D call TRBD1 (5 bases). The ends were cut back, 0 bases at V and 2 bases at J, with 16 bases in the middle. This CDR3 has 18 amino acids. CDR1 is LGHNA, CDR2 YNFKEQ, per germline. CDR3 in DNA: TGTGCCAGCAGCCAAGAAAGGCAGGGTTCGACCACTAATGAAAAACTGTTTTTT. Protein sequence: CASSQERQGSTTNEKLFF.

The rearrangement uses TRBV11-2 and TRBJ2-3, with TRBD1 matching over 11 bases. Germline V gene sequence: CDR1 SGHAT, CDR2 FQNNGV. This CDR3 has 15 amino acids. Losses at the gene ends were 5 bases for V and 0 bases for J; bases not matched to a gene: 1. In nucleotides, the CDR3 is TGTGCCAGCAGCCGGGACAGGGGGAGCACAGATACGCAGTATTTT. This translates into CASSRDRGSTDTQYF.

The rearrangement links TRBV3-1 (or the pseudogene TRBV3-2) to TRBJ2-1, with 7 bases aligning to TRBD2. This CDR3 has 15 amino acids. Looked up from germline, CDR1 is LGHDT and CDR2 is YNNKEL (reference sequence). V dropped 4 bases and J dropped 4; count of bases not matched to a gene: 7. The CDR3 protein is CASSPTRTSYNEQFF. Here the CDR3 DNA reads TGTGCCAGCAGCCCTACCAGGACTAGTTACAATGAGCAGTTCTTC.

This clone is categorized as medium-sized (0.01 to 0.1%). This sequence joins TRBV19 and TRBJ2-3, with D uncertain. The CDR3 has 10 amino acids. With 9 bases removed from V and 6 bases from J, the gap between germline ends came to 7 bases. Germline V gene lookup returns CDR1 LNHDA and CDR2 SQIVND (reference sequence). For the CDR3, the DNA is TGTGCCAGCGAGGCCGATACGCAGTATTTT. Translating it yields CASEADTQYF.

Note on this clone: Other DNA sequences in the sample encode the same CDR3. This chain links TRBV3-1 (or the pseudogene TRBV3-2) with TRBJ1-1, with 7 bases matching TRBD1. Germline V CDR1 and CDR2: LGHDT, YNNKEL (reference sequence). Trimming took 1 base from V and 5 from J; bases not matched to a gene: 4. This CDR3 has 14 amino acids. In nucleotides, the CDR3 is TGTGCCAGCAGCCAAGGACAGGGCGCAACTGAAGCTTTCTTT. It translates to CASSQGQGATEAFF.

This clone was seen once. The rearrangement uses TRBV30 and TRBJ1-1, with 9 bases aligning to TRBD1. Per germline, CDR1 GTSNPN and CDR2 SVGIG (reference sequence). The CDR3 has 13 amino acids. Trimming at V came to 6 bases and at J to 5 bases, leaving 7 bases not matched to a gene. The CDR3 region is CACDRGLGTEAFF. The CDR3, as DNA: TGTGCCTGCGACAGGGGGTTGGGTACTGAAGCTTTCTTT.

J is TRBJ2-1 and V is TRBV7-2, with 12 nucleotides matching TRBD2. The CDR3 extends over 15 amino acids. Germline V gene lookup returns CDR1 SGHTA and CDR2 FQGNSA. The V gene end was trimmed by 5 bases and the J gene end by 4 bases; junction bases not matched to a gene: 3. The CDR3: CASSLGTSGYNEQFF. The CDR3 nucleotides read TGTGCCAGCAGCCTTGGGACTAGCGGGTACAATGAGCAGTTCTTC.

The V gene is TRBV27, the J gene TRBJ2-2; the D is unclear. This CDR3 has 14 amino acids. The V end lost 5 bases, the J end lost 6 bases, and 13 bases lay between the germline ends. Germline CDR1 reads MNHEY; CDR2 reads SMNVEV (reference sequence). The CDR3 sequence is CASSPGSRPGELFF. For the CDR3, the DNA is TGTGCCAGCAGTCCCGGGTCCCGGCCCGGGGAGCTGTTTTTT.